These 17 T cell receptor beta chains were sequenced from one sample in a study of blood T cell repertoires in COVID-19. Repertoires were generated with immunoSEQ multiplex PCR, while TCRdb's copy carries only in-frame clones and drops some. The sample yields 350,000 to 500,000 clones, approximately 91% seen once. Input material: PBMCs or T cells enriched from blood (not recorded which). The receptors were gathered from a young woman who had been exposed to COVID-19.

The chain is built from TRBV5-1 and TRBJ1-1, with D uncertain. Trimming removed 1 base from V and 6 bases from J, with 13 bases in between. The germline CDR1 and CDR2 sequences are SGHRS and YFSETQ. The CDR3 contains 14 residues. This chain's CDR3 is CASSLSGRYAEAFF. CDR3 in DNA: TGCGCCAGCAGCTTGTCCGGCAGGTACGCTGAAGCTTTCTTT.

CDR3 protein: CASSVFLAGGPRETQYF. The CDR3 bases are TGTGCCAGCAGCGTCTTCCTAGCGGGGGGGCCCCGGGAGACCCAGTACTTC. V usage is TRBV7-2 and J usage is TRBJ2-5, with 12 bases fitting TRBD2. The J segment lost 5 bases and the V segment lost 5 bases, leaving 12 bases of the junction unmatched. The CDR3 is 17 amino acids. The germline V gene encodes CDR1 SGHTA and CDR2 FQGNSA.

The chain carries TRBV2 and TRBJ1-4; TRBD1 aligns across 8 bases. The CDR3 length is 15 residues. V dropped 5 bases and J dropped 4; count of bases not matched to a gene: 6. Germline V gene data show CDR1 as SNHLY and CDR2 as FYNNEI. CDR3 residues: CASSPDRGINEKLFF. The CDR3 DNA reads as TGTGCCAGCAGTCCCGACAGGGGAATTAATGAAAAACTGTTTTTT.

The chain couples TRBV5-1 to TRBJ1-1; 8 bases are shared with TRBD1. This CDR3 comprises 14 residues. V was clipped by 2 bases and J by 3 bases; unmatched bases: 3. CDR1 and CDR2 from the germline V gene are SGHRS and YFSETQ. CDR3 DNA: TGCGCCAGCAGCTTCAGGGGGCGCGACACTGAAGCTTTCTTT. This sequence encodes CASSFRGRDTEAFF. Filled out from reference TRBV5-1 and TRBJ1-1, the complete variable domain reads KAGVTQTPRYLIKTRGQQVTLSCSPISGHRSVSWYQQTPGQGLQFLFEYFSETQRNKGNFPGRFSGRQFSNSRSEMNVSTLELGDSALYLCASSFRGRDTEAFFGQGTRLTVV.

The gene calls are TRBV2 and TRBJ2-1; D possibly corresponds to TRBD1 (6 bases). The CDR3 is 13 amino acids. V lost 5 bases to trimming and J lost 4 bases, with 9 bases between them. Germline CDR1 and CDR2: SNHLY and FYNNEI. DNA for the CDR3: TGTGCCAGCAGTATAACAGGGTACAATGAGCAGTTCTTC. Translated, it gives CASSITGYNEQFF.

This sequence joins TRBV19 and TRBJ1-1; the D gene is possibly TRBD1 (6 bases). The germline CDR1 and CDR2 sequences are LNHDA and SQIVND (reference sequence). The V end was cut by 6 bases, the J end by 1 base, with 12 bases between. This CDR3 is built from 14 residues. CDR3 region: CASSSIRGNTEAFF. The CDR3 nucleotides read TGTGCCAGTAGCTCAATCAGGGGGAACACTGAAGCTTTCTTT.

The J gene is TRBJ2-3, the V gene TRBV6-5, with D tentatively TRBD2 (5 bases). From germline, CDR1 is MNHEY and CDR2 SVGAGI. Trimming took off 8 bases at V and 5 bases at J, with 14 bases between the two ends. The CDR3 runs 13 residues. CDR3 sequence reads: CASASLREDTQYF. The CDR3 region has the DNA TGTGCCAGCGCCTCTTTGAGGGAAGATACGCAGTATTTT.

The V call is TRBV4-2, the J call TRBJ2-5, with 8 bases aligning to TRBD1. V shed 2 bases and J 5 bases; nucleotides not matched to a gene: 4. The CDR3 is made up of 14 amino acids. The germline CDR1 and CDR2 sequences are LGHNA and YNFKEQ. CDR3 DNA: TGTGCCAGCAGCCAAACAGGGGGTGGGGAGACCCAGTACTTC. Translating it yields CASSQTGGGETQYF.

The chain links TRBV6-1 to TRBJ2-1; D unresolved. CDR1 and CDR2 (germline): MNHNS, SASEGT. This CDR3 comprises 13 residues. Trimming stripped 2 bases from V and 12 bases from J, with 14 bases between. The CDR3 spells CASSESNEVRQFF. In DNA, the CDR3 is TGTGCCAGCAGTGAATCGAACGAGGTCCGGCAGTTCTTC.

Written as DNA, the CDR3 is TGTGCCAGCAGCTTGGGATTCGGGGACACAGATACGCAGTATTTT. It encodes CASSLGFGDTDTQYF. The chain has TRBV5-8 and TRBJ2-3, with D possibly TRBD2 on 5 matching bases. The CDR3 loop spans 15 amino acids. The germline V gene encodes CDR1 SGHTS and CDR2 YDEGEE. Trimming took 0 bases from V and 2 from J, leaving 10 bases between them.

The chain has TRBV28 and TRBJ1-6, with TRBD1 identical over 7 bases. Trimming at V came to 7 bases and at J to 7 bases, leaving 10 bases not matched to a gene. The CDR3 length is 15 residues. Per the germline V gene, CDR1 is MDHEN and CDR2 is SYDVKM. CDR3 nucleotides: TGTGCCAGCACCGGACAGGTCTTATCAAATTCACCCCTCCACTTT. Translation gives CASTGQVLSNSPLHF.

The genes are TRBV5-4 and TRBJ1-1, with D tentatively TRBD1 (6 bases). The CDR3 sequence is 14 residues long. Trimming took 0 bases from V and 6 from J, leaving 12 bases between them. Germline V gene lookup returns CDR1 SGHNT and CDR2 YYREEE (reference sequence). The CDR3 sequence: CASSLGQGRSEAFF. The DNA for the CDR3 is TGTGCCAGCAGCTTGGGGCAGGGGCGGTCTGAAGCTTTCTTT.

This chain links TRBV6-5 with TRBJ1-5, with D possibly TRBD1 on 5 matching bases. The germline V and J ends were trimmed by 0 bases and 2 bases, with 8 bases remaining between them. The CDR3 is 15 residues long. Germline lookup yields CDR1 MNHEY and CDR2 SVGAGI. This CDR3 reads CASSYSQDGNQPQHF. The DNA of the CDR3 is TGTGCCAGCAGTTACTCACAGGATGGCAATCAGCCCCAGCATTTT.

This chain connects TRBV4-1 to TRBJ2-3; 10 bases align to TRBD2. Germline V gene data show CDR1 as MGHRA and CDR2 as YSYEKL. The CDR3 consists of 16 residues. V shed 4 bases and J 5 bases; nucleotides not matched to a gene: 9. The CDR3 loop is CASSLQSGRAVDTQYF. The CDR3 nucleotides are TGCGCCAGCAGCCTGCAAAGCGGGAGGGCCGTAGATACGCAGTATTTT.

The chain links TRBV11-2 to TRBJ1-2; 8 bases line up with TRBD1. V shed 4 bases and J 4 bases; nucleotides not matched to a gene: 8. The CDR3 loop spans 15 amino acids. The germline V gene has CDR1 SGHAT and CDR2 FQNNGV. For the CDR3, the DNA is TGTGCCAGCAGCTCGACTACCGGGACAGGCTATGGCTACACCTTC. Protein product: CASSSTTGTGYGYTF.

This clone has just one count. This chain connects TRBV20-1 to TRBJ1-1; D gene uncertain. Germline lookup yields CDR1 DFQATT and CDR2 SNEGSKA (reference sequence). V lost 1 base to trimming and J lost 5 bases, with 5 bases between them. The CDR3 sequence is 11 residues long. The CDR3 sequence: CSARVQTEAFF. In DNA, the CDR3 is TGCAGTGCTAGAGTCCAGACTGAAGCTTTCTTT.

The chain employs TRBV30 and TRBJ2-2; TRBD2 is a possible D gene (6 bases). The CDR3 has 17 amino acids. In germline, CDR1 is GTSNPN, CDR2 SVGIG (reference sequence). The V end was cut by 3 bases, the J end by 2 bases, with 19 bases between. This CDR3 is CAWREGRGLPNTGELFF. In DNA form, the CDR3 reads TGTGCCTGGAGGGAGGGTAGGGGCCTCCCAAACACCGGGGAGCTGTTTTTT.